The 30 T cell receptor beta chains below were found in one sample sequenced in a study of blood T cells in healthy people across ages. Sample-barcoded 5' priming and a J-beta primer mix drove a second PCR of 7 to 11 cycles. A single record per CDR3 protein comes from TCRdb applying MiXCR to the 5' RACE reads. The profile shows about 810,000 distinct CDR3 sequences, under 40% of them singletons. Source material: blood. Receptor source: a man between 18 and 29 years old in good health.

Many counts were recorded for this clonotype. This sequence joins TRBV6-6 and TRBJ2-1, with 9 bases identical to TRBD1. V was pared by 7 bases and J by 7 bases, with 5 bases of the junction left unmatched. Germline values: CDR1 MNHNY, CDR2 SVGAGI (reference sequence). CDR3 length: 13 residues. The CDR3 coding sequence is TGTGCCAGCATCAGGGGACAGGGAAATGAGCAGTTCTTC. Translated, it gives CASIRGQGNEQFF.

This clonotype was found a few times. CDR3 sequence (DNA): TGCAGTGCTATTATCCCGGGACAGACCTCCAGGGAGACCCAGTACTTC. This encodes CSAIIPGQTSRETQYF. The chain links TRBV20-1 to TRBJ2-5; 7 bases are a match to TRBD1. J was trimmed by 5 bases and V by 4 bases; bases with no gene match: 16. CDR3 size: 16 residues. Germline V gene data show CDR1 as DFQATT and CDR2 as SNEGSKA (reference sequence).

CDR3 DNA sequence: TGTGCCAGCAGCGCTAAACCTTACAATGAGCAGTACTTC. Encoded protein: CASSAKPYNEQYF. The chain couples TRBV7-2 to TRBJ2-1; no clear D gene. With the DNA end fitting TRBJ2-7 better, the J assignment may be wrong. Per germline, CDR1 SGHTA and CDR2 FQGNSA. This CDR3 has 13 residues.

The CDR3 DNA is TGTGCCAGCTCCCTCCTTGGGCAGGGGAGTGGCTACACCTTC. It codes for CASSLLGQGSGYTF. V gene TRBV18 combines with J gene TRBJ1-2, with D perhaps TRBD1 (6 bases). Germline CDR1 and CDR2: KGHSH and LQKENI. Trimming pared 6 bases from V and 7 bases from J, leaving 18 bases between. This CDR3 spans 14 amino acids.

In regard to this clonotype: A read error may account for a junction end that differs from germline. The gene calls are TRBV7-9 and TRBJ1-4; D not certain. This CDR3 comprises 15 residues. Germline-derived CDR1 and CDR2 are SEHNR and FQNEAQ (reference sequence). CDR3 DNA sequence: TGTGCCGGCAGCCTTTCCACTACAACTAATGAAAAACTGTTTTTT. It translates to CAGSLSTTTNEKLFF. The complete variable domain, with remaining parts taken from reference TRBV7-9 and TRBJ1-4, reads DTGVSQNPRHKITKRGQNVTFRCDPISEHNRLYWYRQTLGQGPEFLTYFQNEAQLEKSRLLSDRFSAERPKGSFSTLEIQRTEQGDSAMYLCAGSLSTTTNEKLFFGSGTQLSVL.

V usage is TRBV5-1 and J usage is TRBJ1-4; no firm D call. Trimming pared 3 bases from V and 8 bases from J, leaving 14 bases between. The CDR3 is 14 residues long. From germline, CDR1 is SGHRS and CDR2 YFSETQ. CDR3 bases: TGCGCCAGCAGCTCGGACGGCACGCGGGAAAAACTGTTTTTT. Its translation is CASSSDGTREKLFF.

As for this clonotype: Relative to the germline gene, one junction end is altered; a read error may explain this. The rearrangement uses TRBV7-3 and TRBJ1-5; unclear D gene. Germline V lookup: CDR1 SGHTA, CDR2 FQGTGA. This CDR3 comprises 18 residues. The CDR3, as DNA: TGTGCCAGCATCTACACGAGGGATTTAGTGGGTAGCAATCGGCCCCAGCATTTT. This gives the protein CASIYTRDLVGSNRPQHF.

This clonotype was seen only a few times. The chain uses TRBV4-3 and TRBJ1-1; 8 bases match TRBD1. The CDR3 consists of 15 residues. V gave up 3 bases and J gave up 8 bases; unmatched junction bases: 11. Germline V gene data show CDR1 as LGHNA and CDR2 as YSLEER. This CDR3 reads CASSHPGQDDREAFF. The CDR3 coding sequence is TGCGCCAGCAGCCATCCGGGACAGGATGATAGGGAAGCTTTCTTT.

This clonotype has a count of ten or more. This chain uses TRBV12-3 or TRBV12-4 with TRBJ2-7, with D unclear. The CDR3 totals 14 residues. The V end was cut by 1 base, the J end by 0 bases, with 7 bases between. In nucleotides, the CDR3 is TGTGCCAGCAGTTTAGAGGCCAACTCCTACGAGCAGTACTTC. This gives the protein CASSLEANSYEQYF.

This clonotype was found many times. The genes are TRBV28 and TRBJ2-3; D is possibly TRBD2 (5 bases). The CDR3 consists of 14 residues. Germline CDR1 and CDR2: MDHEN and SYDVKM. V gave up 5 bases and J gave up 4 bases, with 13 bases separating them. The CDR3 DNA is TGTGCCAGCAGTAGAATCGGGGTTCCAGATACGCAGTATTTT. Protein product: CASSRIGVPDTQYF.

In its sample, this clonotype was seen a few times. Just one base apart from a much larger clone, this may be a read error. This rearrangement joins TRBV2 to TRBJ1-2, with a weak D call TRBD1 (5 bases). V lost 0 bases and J lost 7, with 12 bases in between. Germline CDR1 reads SNHLY; CDR2 reads FYNNEI. This CDR3 is 14 amino acids long. CDR3 amino acids: CASSEAEGACGYTF. CDR3 DNA sequence: TGTGCCAGCAGTGAAGCGGAAGGGGCCTGTGGCTACACCTTC.

This clonotype was counted a few times. A much larger clone sits a single nucleotide away, making a read error possible. The gene calls are TRBV10-3 and TRBJ1-2; the D is unclear. V was pared by 7 bases and J by 0 bases, with 24 bases between. There are 18 residues in the CDR3. CDR1 ENHRY and CDR2 SYGVKD come from the germline V gene. Here the CDR3 DNA reads TGTGCCATCACCGAGAGGAGAAAGGAGGCTATGTCTAACTATGGCTACACCTTC. It is translated as CAITERRKEAMSNYGYTF.

This clonotype was seen ten or more times. V usage is TRBV12-3 or TRBV12-4 and J usage is TRBJ2-7, with D possibly matching TRBD1 (6 bases). The CDR3 covers 14 residues. V dropped 4 bases and J dropped 5 bases, with 15 bases sitting between them. The CDR3 loop is CASSSPGQTDEQYF. CDR3 in DNA: TGTGCCAGCAGTTCCCCAGGACAGACGGACGAGCAGTACTTC.

The chain carries TRBV3-1 and TRBJ1-2, with 9 bases fitting TRBD1. CDR3 length: 12 residues. The J segment lost 13 bases and the V segment lost 3 bases, leaving 6 bases of the junction unmatched. CDR1 and CDR2 from the germline V gene are LGHDT and YNNKEL (reference sequence). CDR3 loop: CASSQARDRVTF. The DNA for the CDR3 is TGTGCCAGCAGCCAGGCCCGGGACAGGGTCACCTTC.

Only a few counts were recorded for this clonotype. The chain employs TRBV27 and TRBJ2-7; 8 bases align to TRBD2. CDR3 size: 16 residues. V lost 8 bases and J lost 0; bases outside the gene matches: 12. The germline CDR1 and CDR2 sequences are MNHEY and SMNVEV (reference sequence). This chain's CDR3 is CASGFPSSGSSYEQYF. CDR3 nucleotide sequence: TGTGCCAGCGGCTTTCCCTCTAGCGGGTCCTCCTACGAGCAGTACTTC.

This clonotype has a handful of counts. CDR3: CASSSSGGAGDTQYF. CDR3 bases: TGCGCCAGCAGCTCTAGCGGGGGGGCCGGAGATACGCAGTATTTT. The chain combines TRBV5-1 with TRBJ2-3, with TRBD2 identical over 12 bases. The CDR3 is made up of 15 amino acids. Germline CDR1 is SGHRS and CDR2 is YFSETQ. V shed 3 bases, J shed 5 bases, and the junction held 4 bases outside the gene matches.

The gene calls are TRBV12-3 or TRBV12-4 and TRBJ1-6; 8 bases agree with TRBD1. The CDR3 loop spans 15 amino acids. The junction had 5 bases not matched to a gene; V was cut back by 7 bases and J by 3 bases. The CDR3 loop is CASTLGQVYNSPLHF. The DNA of the CDR3 is TGTGCCAGCACCCTGGGACAGGTCTATAATTCACCCCTCCACTTT.

The genes are TRBV29-1 and TRBJ2-1; 11 nucleotides align to TRBD2. The J call is in doubt because the DNA end fits TRBJ2-7 better. This CDR3 region has 16 residues. Per the germline V gene, CDR1 is SQVTM and CDR2 is ANQGSEA. Written as DNA, the CDR3 is TGCAGCGTTGTGGATAGCGGGGGGGCCTTTGTCAATGAGCAGTACTTC. Its protein is CSVVDSGGAFVNEQYF.

The chain uses TRBV11-2 and TRBJ1-1; a possible D gene is TRBD1 (5 bases). The V gene lost 1 base and the J gene lost 3 bases, with 12 bases spanning the gap. This CDR3 is 15 amino acids long. Germline CDR1 is SGHAT and CDR2 is FQNNGV. For the CDR3, the DNA is TGTGCCAGCAGCTTAGGCAGGCCGGGGGACACTGAAGCTTTCTTT. It is translated as CASSLGRPGDTEAFF. Using reference TRBV11-2 and TRBJ1-1 for the parts outside the CDR3, the full variable domain is EAGVAQSPRYKIIEKRQSVAFWCNPISGHATLYWYQQILGQGPKLLIQFQNNGVVDDSQLPKDRFSAERLKGVDSTLKIQPAKLEDSAVYLCASSLGRPGDTEAFFGQGTRLTVV.

The V call is TRBV2, the J call TRBJ1-2, with no clear D. This CDR3 has 12 residues. From germline, CDR1 is SNHLY and CDR2 FYNNEI. V lost 7 bases to trimming and J lost 4 bases, with 10 bases between them. Written as DNA, the CDR3 is TGTGCCAGCACCGTCGGGTTCTATGGCTACACCTTC. Translation: CASTVGFYGYTF.

On this clonotype itself: This may arise from a read error, as a much more abundant clone is one base away. The chain has TRBV29-1 and TRBJ1-2; TRBD1 might be the D (5 bases). Looked up from germline, CDR1 is SQVTM and CDR2 is ANQGSEA. This CDR3 has 14 residues. Between the trimmed V and J ends, which lost 3 bases and 3 bases, there was a span of 14 bases. CDR3 loop: CSVDFEGLDYGYTF. DNA for the CDR3: TGCAGCGTTGATTTCGAGGGGCTTGACTATGGCTACACCTTC.

This clonotype has a count of ten or more. V usage is TRBV5-1 and J usage is TRBJ2-1; no definite D call. This CDR3 is built from 12 residues. Trimming took off 0 bases at V and 8 bases at J, with 6 bases between the two ends. CDR1 is SGHRS, CDR2 YFSETQ, per germline. The CDR3 DNA reads as TGCGCCAGCAGCTTGGGAGTTTATGAGCAGTTCTTC. Translating it yields CASSLGVYEQFF.

Turning to this clonotype: A single base separates this from a much larger clone, so it may be a read error. The chain is built from TRBV29-1 and TRBJ2-7; maybe TRBD2 (6 bases). The J call may be mistaken, given a closer DNA end match to TRBJ2-4. This CDR3 has 11 residues. Germline CDR1 SQVTM, CDR2 ANQGSEA. CDR3 protein: CSTGSRDIQYF. CDR3 nucleotide sequence: TGCAGCACCGGGAGCAGGGACATTCAGTACTTC.

A few counts support this clonotype. The J gene is TRBJ1-5, the V gene TRBV4-1, with D hard to call. V was shortened by 1 base and J by 0 bases, with 16 bases between the two germline ends. This CDR3 is 18 amino acids long. The germline V gene encodes CDR1 MGHRA and CDR2 YSYEKL. The CDR3 here is CASSQVFGARYSNQPQHF. As DNA, the CDR3 is TGCGCCAGCAGCCAAGTATTCGGTGCGAGATATAGCAATCAGCCCCAGCATTTT.

Here the CDR3 DNA reads TGCGCCAGCAGCCAAGGGGGACTTTCTGTTGGTGATGGCTACACCTTC. Translating it yields CASSQGGLSVGDGYTF. This chain connects TRBV4-1 to TRBJ1-2; TRBD1 is a possible D gene (5 bases). Trimming shortened V by 1 base and J by 6 bases, and 18 bases separated the two germline ends. Germline V gene data show CDR1 as MGHRA and CDR2 as YSYEKL. The length of the CDR3 is 16 residues.

This clonotype occurred a few times. V usage is TRBV6-2 or TRBV6-3 and J usage is TRBJ1-5, with D possibly matching TRBD1 (5 bases). V lost 7 bases and J 5 bases, leaving 18 bases between the germline ends. The CDR3 is 15 residues long. Germline values: CDR1 MNHEY, CDR2 SVGEGT. The DNA of the CDR3 is TGTGCCAGCAAACGACAGAGCTCCAAATATCAGCCCCAGCATTTT. It encodes CASKRQSSKYQPQHF.

This clonotype was counted only a few times. The chain combines TRBV20-1 with TRBJ2-3; 12 bases match TRBD2. From germline, CDR1 is DFQATT and CDR2 SNEGSKA (reference sequence). The length of the CDR3 is 15 residues. With 4 bases clipped from V and 2 bases from J, the junction kept 4 bases outside the gene matches. CDR3 in DNA: TGCAGTGCTACCTCTAGCGGGGGGGCCACAGATACGCAGTATTTT. Amino acids: CSATSSGGATDTQYF.

J is TRBJ2-2 and V is TRBV12-3 or TRBV12-4; D is unclear. V was clipped by 6 bases and J by 3 bases, with 17 bases between them. The CDR3 extends over 16 amino acids. CDR3 in amino acids: CASRLSGSRDTGELFF. The CDR3 DNA sequence: TGTGCCAGCAGACTCTCGGGCTCACGGGACACCGGGGAGCTGTTTTTT.

This sequence joins TRBV30 and TRBJ1-1; D is unresolved. With 5 bases removed from V and 3 bases from J, the gap between germline ends came to 16 bases. In germline, CDR1 is GTSNPN, CDR2 SVGIG (reference sequence). The CDR3 contains 14 residues. The CDR3 here is CAWVGKGYYTEAFF. Written as DNA, the CDR3 is TGTGCCTGGGTGGGAAAAGGGTATTACACTGAAGCTTTCTTT.

The CDR3 nucleotides are TGCGCCAGCAGGCCCAAGGGGTCTATAGCTAATGAAAAACTGTTTTTT. Translated, it gives CASRPKGSIANEKLFF. This rearrangement joins TRBV5-1 to TRBJ1-4, with D possibly TRBD1 on 5 matching bases. The germline gives CDR1 SGHRS, CDR2 YFSETQ. The ends were cut back, 5 bases at V and 3 bases at J, with 17 bases in the middle. The CDR3 sequence is 16 residues long.